This note documents a single TCR beta chain sequence. This clonotype was counted many times. Its antigen specificity is not known. No base qualities exist here, and no much larger clone lies one base off it. Looking up the germline V gene (reference sequence) yields CDR1 SEHNR and CDR2 FQNEAQ. At the junction V is shortened by 4 bases and J by 4 bases; bases outside the gene matches: 10. The CDR3 holds 15 amino acids from the cysteine to the phenylalanine. CDR3 DNA only is kept here, 45 bases in frame from base 1. TCRdb names Illumina HiSeq 2500 as the instrument used. Quantitative 5'-RACE with molecular barcodes was used to prepare TCR beta libraries. Regarding the original processing steps: A new computational method based on a probabilistic model of VDJ rearrangement was used to identify disease-linked TCR variants. Using fastp at Q25 and MiXCR, TCRdb reprocessed the public reads and kept productive beta chains. Identical CDR3 protein sequences are pooled into one entry, listed with their most common genes and DNA. The V and J calls reflect TCRdb's pipeline rather than the authors' work. This sample is represented by 450,000 to 550,000 distinct CDR3 sequences; less than 6% of them were singletons. Of the sample, under 4.5% is held by the ten largest clones.

The data belong to a study of CD8 T cells in ankylosing spondylitis (dated by TCRdb to the late 2010s). With respect to the entire study: To find TCR variants linked to disease, the study profiled T cell receptor beta repertoires in ankylosing spondylitis patients and healthy donors. The full study cohort comprised around 25 ankylosing spondylitis patients and 85 to 120 healthy donors. Peripheral blood was sampled, and synovial fluid was additionally collected from ankylosing spondylitis patients.

General findings and caveats noted by the study authors: In peripheral blood, the disease-linked clones were found at relatively low frequencies and had a CD8+ phenotype. Some motif variants were previously reported in synovial fluid and blood of reactive arthritis patients, suggesting common disease-initiation mechanisms. According to the report, matched synovial fluid samples from ankylosing spondylitis patients were significantly enriched for the disease-linked clones. Blood from ankylosing spondylitis patients appeared to be characterized by a TCR beta motif made up of fewer than ten highly homologous amino acid variants.

The rearrangement combines TRBV7-9 with TRBJ2-7; 7 middle bases align to TRBD1. Sequencing used blood, either unsorted or a sorted T cell fraction (not recorded which). This receptor was taken from a male donor with ankylosing spondylitis. The DNA reads as follows: TGTGCCAGCAGCTCCGTTAGAGGGGGCGCATACGAGCAGTACTTC. Its amino acids are CASSSVRGGAYEQYF.